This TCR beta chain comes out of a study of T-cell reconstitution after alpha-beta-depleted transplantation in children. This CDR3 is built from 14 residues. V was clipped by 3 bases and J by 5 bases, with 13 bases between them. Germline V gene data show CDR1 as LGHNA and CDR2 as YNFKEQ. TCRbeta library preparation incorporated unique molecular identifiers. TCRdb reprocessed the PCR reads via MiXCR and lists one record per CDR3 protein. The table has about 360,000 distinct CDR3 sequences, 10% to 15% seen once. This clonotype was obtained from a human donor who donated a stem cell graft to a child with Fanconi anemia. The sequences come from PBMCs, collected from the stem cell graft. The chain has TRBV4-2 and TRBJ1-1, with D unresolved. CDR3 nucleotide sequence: TGTGCCAGCAGCCAGGTGAGGGATTTGACTGAAGCTTTCTTT. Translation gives CASSQVRDLTEAFF.